This record concerns one T cell receptor (beta chain) sequence. These data belong to a study of T cells after yellow fever vaccination. The CDR3 has 13 residues. Trimming pared 3 bases from V and 3 bases from J, leaving 9 bases between. TCRdb passed the 5' RACE reads through MiXCR, listing each CDR3 protein once. The sample contains about 510,000 distinct CDR3 sequences, around a fifth of which appear only once. This receptor was taken from a man younger than 35 who received the YFV17D yellow fever vaccine. The starting material was PBMCs, obtained about 21 days after the first yellow fever vaccination. This chain joins TRBV12-3 or TRBV12-4 and TRBJ2-7; tentatively, D is TRBD1 (6 bases). The CDR3 DNA is TGTGCCAGCAGTTTTGGACAGAGCTACGAGCAGTACGTC. Translated, it gives CASSFGQSYEQYV.